Listed below are T cell receptor beta chains from one sample, sequenced in a study of T cell responses to AZD1222 COVID-19 vaccine. The method was immunoSEQ multiplex PCR; TCRdb's version includes in-frame clones alone and lacks a portion of them. The table has about 90,000 clones, about 87% seen once. Sequencing was performed on peripheral blood, taken on day 0 of AZD1222 vaccination. The source is an adult in good health. The CDR3 runs from the conserved cysteine through the conserved F or W. Each record gives: clone size, D gene, J gene, V gene, CDR3 DNA, CDR3 protein. A D gene is named only where the DNA matches it firmly. Only some rows state a clone size, as once, few, many or a class for expanded clones.

clone size: NA
D gene: NA
J gene: TRBJ2-1
V gene: TRBV7-7
CDR3 DNA: TGTGCTAGCAGCCGCAACCCGGGCGGCGGGTCCAGTGAGCAGTTCTTC
CDR3 protein: CASSRNPGGGSSEQFF

clone size: NA
D gene: NA
J gene: TRBJ2-2
V gene: TRBV6-1
CDR3 DNA: TGTGCCAGCAGTGGAAAGGGGCTAGGGCCAAGGTCCGGGGAGCTGTTTTTT
CDR3 protein: CASSGKGLGPRSGELFF

clone size: NA
D gene: NA
J gene: TRBJ1-1
V gene: TRBV5-5
CDR3 DNA: TGTGCCAGCAGCTTGGCGGGAAGCCCGAAAGCTTTCTTT
CDR3 protein: CASSLAGSPKAFF

clone size: NA
D gene: NA
J gene: TRBJ2-5
V gene: TRBV28
CDR3 DNA: TGTGCCAGCACCGCTCTGCTGGTAACAGAGACCCAGTACTTC
CDR3 protein: CASTALLVTETQYF

clone size: few
D gene: TRBD2
J gene: TRBJ2-7
V gene: TRBV5-1
CDR3 DNA: TGCGCCAGCAGCTTGGTCGGACTAGCGGGAGCCAGACGCTCCTACGAGCAGTACTTC
CDR3 protein: CASSLVGLAGARRSYEQYF

clone size: NA
D gene: NA
J gene: TRBJ2-1
V gene: TRBV18
CDR3 DNA: TGTGCCAGCTCACCAGGTGGGGGCAGGGACTTTTACAATGAGCAGTTCTTC
CDR3 protein: CASSPGGGRDFYNEQFF

clone size: NA
D gene: NA
J gene: TRBJ2-2
V gene: TRBV21-1
CDR3 DNA: TGTGCCAGCAGCATCCCGAACTTTCACCGTGCGAACACCGGGGAGCTGTTTTTT
CDR3 protein: CASSIPNFHRANTGELFF

clone size: NA
D gene: TRBD1
J gene: TRBJ2-2
V gene: TRBV5-4
CDR3 DNA: TGTGCCAGCAGCTTGGGAACAGGGGACACCGGGGAGCTGTTTTTT
CDR3 protein: CASSLGTGDTGELFF

clone size: NA
D gene: TRBD2
J gene: TRBJ2-1
V gene: TRBV15
CDR3 DNA: TGTGCCACCACCAGCAGACTAGCGGGAGAGCAGTTCTTC
CDR3 protein: CATTSRLAGEQFF

clone size: NA
D gene: NA
J gene: TRBJ1-4
V gene: TRBV27
CDR3 DNA: TGTGCCAGCAGTTTAGCGCCGCCCCGACAGACCCCTAATGAAAAACTGTTTTTT
CDR3 protein: CASSLAPPRQTPNEKLFF

clone size: NA
D gene: NA
J gene: TRBJ1-1
V gene: TRBV29-1
CDR3 DNA: TGCAGCGGCCGGGATGTCCCGACTGAAGCTTTCTTT
CDR3 protein: CSGRDVPTEAFF

clone size: once
D gene: NA
J gene: TRBJ2-1
V gene: TRBV7-9
CDR3 DNA: TGTGCCAGCACCGAGGGGACCCAGGGGCAGTTCTTC
CDR3 protein: CASTEGTQGQFF

clone size: NA
D gene: NA
J gene: TRBJ1-3
V gene: TRBV19
CDR3 DNA: TGTGCCAGTAGTATAAACCAGGCCCAGAACTCTGGAAACACCATATATTTT
CDR3 protein: CASSINQAQNSGNTIYF

clone size: NA
D gene: NA
J gene: TRBJ1-4
V gene: TRBV6-5
CDR3 DNA: TGTGCCAGCAGGCCTCTAAGGGGGGAAAAACTGTTTTTT
CDR3 protein: CASRPLRGEKLFF

clone size: NA
D gene: NA
J gene: TRBJ1-2
V gene: TRBV6-4
CDR3 DNA: TGTGCCAGCAGTGAATTTTTTGGAACAGGTGACTTCTATGGCTACACCTTC
CDR3 protein: CASSEFFGTGDFYGYTF

clone size: NA
D gene: NA
J gene: TRBJ1-5
V gene: TRBV5-8
CDR3 DNA: TGTGCCAGCAGCTTGGCAAGCAATCAGCCCCAGCATTTT
CDR3 protein: CASSLASNQPQHF

clone size: NA
D gene: TRBD1
J gene: TRBJ1-1
V gene: TRBV6-1
CDR3 DNA: TGTGCCAGCAGTGAAAGTGGGGACAGAGTGAACACTGAAGCTTTCTTT
CDR3 protein: CASSESGDRVNTEAFF

clone size: NA
D gene: TRBD1
J gene: TRBJ1-2
V gene: TRBV24-1
CDR3 DNA: TGTGCCACCAGAGGACAGGGGATCGATGGCTACACCTTC
CDR3 protein: CATRGQGIDGYTF

clone size: NA
D gene: NA
J gene: TRBJ1-6
V gene: TRBV3-1/TRBV3-2
CDR3 DNA: TGTGCCAGCAGCGCCTCATTGGGTTCACCCCTCCACTTT
CDR3 protein: CASSASLGSPLHF

clone size: NA
D gene: TRBD2
J gene: TRBJ2-1
V gene: TRBV27
CDR3 DNA: TGTGCCAGCAGTTTCGGACTAGCGGGAGCTTGGGAGCAGTTCTTC
CDR3 protein: CASSFGLAGAWEQFF

clone size: few
D gene: NA
J gene: TRBJ1-5
V gene: TRBV5-6
CDR3 DNA: TGTGCCAGCAGCTTAGGACAGAATACGGGCAATCAGCCCCAGCATTTT
CDR3 protein: CASSLGQNTGNQPQHF

clone size: NA
D gene: TRBD1
J gene: TRBJ1-5
V gene: TRBV24-1
CDR3 DNA: TGTGCCACCAGTGACACCGGGACAGCCTCCCAGCATTTT
CDR3 protein: CATSDTGTASQHF

clone size: once
D gene: NA
J gene: TRBJ1-2
V gene: TRBV6-5
CDR3 DNA: TGTGCCAGCAGTTACCAACAGGGTGAATATGGCTACACCTTC
CDR3 protein: CASSYQQGEYGYTF

clone size: NA
D gene: NA
J gene: TRBJ1-5
V gene: TRBV19
CDR3 DNA: TGTGCCAGTAACGGGGGGTGGATGGAGCCCCAGCATTTT
CDR3 protein: CASNGGWMEPQHF

clone size: NA
D gene: TRBD1
J gene: TRBJ2-1
V gene: TRBV24-1
CDR3 DNA: TGTGCCACCAGTGACTCAACAGGGGGCTCATCCTACAATGAGCAGTTCTTC
CDR3 protein: CATSDSTGGSSYNEQFF

clone size: once
D gene: NA
J gene: TRBJ2-3
V gene: TRBV20-1
CDR3 DNA: TGCAGTGCTCTTTTCACAGATACGCAGTATTTT
CDR3 protein: CSALFTDTQYF

clone size: NA
D gene: NA
J gene: TRBJ2-1
V gene: TRBV11-2
CDR3 DNA: TGTGCCAGCAGCTTGGCACCTATTCGGCAGGGGCACAATGAGCAGTTCTTC
CDR3 protein: CASSLAPIRQGHNEQFF

clone size: NA
D gene: NA
J gene: TRBJ1-1
V gene: TRBV3-1/TRBV3-2
CDR3 DNA: TGTGCCAGCAGCCAAGGCGCAGGGTCGGCTGAAGCTTTCTTT
CDR3 protein: CASSQGAGSAEAFF

clone size: NA
D gene: NA
J gene: TRBJ2-7
V gene: TRBV7-2
CDR3 DNA: TGTGCCAGCAGCTTATACGTCAGCTCCTACGAGCAGTACTTC
CDR3 protein: CASSLYVSSYEQYF

clone size: once
D gene: NA
J gene: TRBJ1-2
V gene: TRBV6-4
CDR3 DNA: TGTGCCAGCAGAGAAGGGAATGGCTACACCTTC
CDR3 protein: CASREGNGYTF

clone size: NA
D gene: NA
J gene: TRBJ1-2
V gene: TRBV2
CDR3 DNA: TGTGCCAGCAGTGAAAGCCAGATTTATGGCTACACCTTC
CDR3 protein: CASSESQIYGYTF

clone size: NA
D gene: NA
J gene: TRBJ1-1
V gene: TRBV2
CDR3 DNA: TGTGCCAGCAGTGTAACCCCCCTGAACACTGAAGCTTTCTTT
CDR3 protein: CASSVTPLNTEAFF

clone size: few
D gene: NA
J gene: TRBJ1-1
V gene: TRBV9
CDR3 DNA: TGTGCCAGCTCACTGTACATGAACACTGAAGCTTTCTTT
CDR3 protein: CASSLYMNTEAFF

clone size: NA
D gene: NA
J gene: TRBJ2-2
V gene: TRBV13
CDR3 DNA: TGTGCCAGCAGCTTAGGCAGGGGGGGAAACACCGGGGAGCTGTTTTTT
CDR3 protein: CASSLGRGGNTGELFF

clone size: NA
D gene: NA
J gene: TRBJ2-3
V gene: TRBV27
CDR3 DNA: TGTGCCAGCAGTTTTGCGCCTTTAGACACAGATACGCAGTATTTT
CDR3 protein: CASSFAPLDTDTQYF

clone size: NA
D gene: NA
J gene: TRBJ1-2
V gene: TRBV7-9
CDR3 DNA: TGTGCCAGCAGCTTAGGTTTTGGGGGAACTAACTATGGCTACACCTTC
CDR3 protein: CASSLGFGGTNYGYTF

clone size: few
D gene: NA
J gene: TRBJ1-2
V gene: TRBV11-1
CDR3 DNA: TGTGCCAGCAGCCAGAGTGGGAACTATGGCTACACCTTC
CDR3 protein: CASSQSGNYGYTF

clone size: NA
D gene: NA
J gene: TRBJ1-5
V gene: TRBV5-6
CDR3 DNA: TGTGCCAGCAGCGCCCGTGTGAGGGATAATCAGCCCCAGCATTTT
CDR3 protein: CASSARVRDNQPQHF

clone size: few
D gene: TRBD1
J gene: TRBJ2-6
V gene: TRBV5-4
CDR3 DNA: TGTGCCAGCAGGCGAAACAGGGGGCGGGCCAACGTCCTGACTTTC
CDR3 protein: CASRRNRGRANVLTF

clone size: NA
D gene: NA
J gene: TRBJ1-3
V gene: TRBV7-9
CDR3 DNA: TGTGCCAGCAGCATCGACCGAGGCTCTGGAAACACCATATATTTT
CDR3 protein: CASSIDRGSGNTIYF